This record concerns one T cell receptor (beta chain) sequence. Its specificity is not known. The data originate from a study of T cell responses to AZD1222 COVID-19 vaccine. Study conclusions and caveats: Researchers took repertoire samples only after the peak T cell response had come. Just six people given AZD1222 tested seropositive at baseline. Elevations in Spike-specific TCR breadth and depth followed administration of two AZD1222 doses. Reports say nearly half of spike-specific TCRs go after unmutated variant regions.

Clones were sequenced by immunoSEQ multiplex PCR, and TCRdb holds only the in-frame ones, with some missing. The profile shows under 200,000 clones, 88% of them singletons. This CDR3 has 16 residues. Trimming left V 6 bases short and J 5 bases short, with 20 bases between. Germline V gives CDR1 WNHNN, CDR2 SYGVQD (reference sequence). The sequencing here drew on peripheral blood, taken 28 days after the second AZD1222 dose. J is TRBJ1-5 and V is TRBV10-1; perhaps TRBD1 as D (5 bases). The clonotype originates from an adult who received the AZD1222 COVID-19 vaccine. CDR3 in DNA: TGCGCCAGCAGGGGGCGGGAGGGGAATTCTGATCAGCCCCAGCATTTT. It is translated as CASRGREGNSDQPQHF.